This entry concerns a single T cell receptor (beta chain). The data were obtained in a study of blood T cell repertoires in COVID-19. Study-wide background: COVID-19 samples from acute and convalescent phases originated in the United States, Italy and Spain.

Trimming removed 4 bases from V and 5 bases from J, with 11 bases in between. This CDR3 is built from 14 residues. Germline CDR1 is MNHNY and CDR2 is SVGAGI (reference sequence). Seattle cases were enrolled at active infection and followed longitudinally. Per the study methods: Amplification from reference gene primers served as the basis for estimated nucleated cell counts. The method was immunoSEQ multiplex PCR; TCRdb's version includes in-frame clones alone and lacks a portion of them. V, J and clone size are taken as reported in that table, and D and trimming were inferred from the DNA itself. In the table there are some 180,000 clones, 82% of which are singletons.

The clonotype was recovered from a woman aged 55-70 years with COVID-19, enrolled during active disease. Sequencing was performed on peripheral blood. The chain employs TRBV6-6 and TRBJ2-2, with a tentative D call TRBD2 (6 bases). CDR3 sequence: CASSFQAGTGELFF. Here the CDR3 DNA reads TGTGCCAGCAGTTTCCAGGCGGGGACCGGGGAGCTGTTTTTT.